The present T cell receptor (beta chain) was sequenced within a study of blood T cell repertoires in COVID-19. Study-level background: Donors in the United States, Italy and Spain gave samples during acute or convalescent COVID-19. The analysed material was cDNA or gDNA that came from T cells, B-cell-depleted T cells, or PBMCs.

As originally analysed: Nucleated cell number was recorded as an estimate derived from reference gene primer amplification. Libraries were prepared by immunoSEQ multiplex PCR; TCRdb keeps only in-frame clonotypes and omits some of them. The DNA was the basis for D and trimming; V, J and clone size are from that table. The data show approximately 59,000 clones, with roughly 90% seen just once and over 15% held by the top ten. The sample taken for sequencing was peripheral blood. The receptor was derived from a human donor in a cohort sampled during active COVID-19.

CDR3 in amino acids: CASSHDGQPDYGYTF. As DNA, the CDR3 is TGTGCCAGCAGCCACGATGGACAGCCCGATTATGGCTACACCTTC. The V call is TRBV7-2, the J call TRBJ1-2; a weak D match, TRBD1 (6 bases). V gave up 5 bases and J gave up 5 bases, with 18 bases separating them. The CDR3 sequence is 15 residues long. CDR1 is SGHTA, CDR2 FQGNSA, per germline.